This T cell receptor (beta chain) was found in a study of T cell responses to AZD1222 COVID-19 vaccine. Study context: Doses given second, at about 4 or about 12 weeks, were pooled. Study-level points and caveats: Close to half of all spike-specific TCRs reportedly target regions of the variants that are unmutated. At baseline, just 5 or 6 AZD1222 recipients tested seropositive.

This CDR3 has 13 amino acids. V shed 10 bases and J 4 bases; nucleotides not matched to a gene: 9. The germline V gene encodes CDR1 MDHEN and CDR2 SYDVKM. Points on this clone: What it binds is not known.

Here immunoSEQ multiplex PCR was the method, and the copy in TCRdb shows in-frame clones only, minus some. Among about 150,000 clones, around nine tenths were seen once, and the ten largest hold over 1.1%. The sample consisted of peripheral blood, taken on day 0 of AZD1222 vaccination. The rearrangement uses TRBV28 and TRBJ2-7; 8 bases agree with TRBD2. The source of this sequence is an adult in good health. In DNA, the CDR3 is TGTGCCATCGGGGGTAGCGGGACTTACGAGCAGTACTTC. It yields the protein CAIGGSGTYEQYF.